Here is one T cell receptor beta chain with its context. CDR1 SGDLS and CDR2 YYNGEE come from the germline V gene. The CDR3 is 16 residues long. V shed 4 bases, J shed 4 bases, and the junction held 6 bases outside the gene matches. The data are from a study of shared clonotypes between healthy human individuals. The naive CD8 subset, CD45RO-negative cells positively selected for CCR7, excluded terminally differentiated effector memory CD45RA+ cells. Sequencing was performed with immunoSEQ multiplex PCR; in TCRdb, only in-frame clones are kept and a portion is missing. The sample records about 870,000 clones, 85% to 95% being singletons.

This chain links TRBV9 with TRBJ2-2, with 11 bases fitting TRBD2. Material for sequencing was naive CD8+ T cells sorted from blood. This clonotype was sampled from a young man in good health. The CDR3, as DNA: TGTGCCAGCAGCCACACTAGCGGGAGTAGCACCGGGGAGCTGTTTTTT. This sequence encodes CASSHTSGSSTGELFF. Looking up the rest from reference TRBV9 and TRBJ2-2 gives the full variable domain: DSGVTQTPKHLITATGQRVTLRCSPRSGDLSVYWYQQSLDQGLQFLIQYYNGEERAKGNILERFSAQQFPDLHSELNLSSLELGDSALYFCASSHTSGSSTGELFFGEGSRLTVL.